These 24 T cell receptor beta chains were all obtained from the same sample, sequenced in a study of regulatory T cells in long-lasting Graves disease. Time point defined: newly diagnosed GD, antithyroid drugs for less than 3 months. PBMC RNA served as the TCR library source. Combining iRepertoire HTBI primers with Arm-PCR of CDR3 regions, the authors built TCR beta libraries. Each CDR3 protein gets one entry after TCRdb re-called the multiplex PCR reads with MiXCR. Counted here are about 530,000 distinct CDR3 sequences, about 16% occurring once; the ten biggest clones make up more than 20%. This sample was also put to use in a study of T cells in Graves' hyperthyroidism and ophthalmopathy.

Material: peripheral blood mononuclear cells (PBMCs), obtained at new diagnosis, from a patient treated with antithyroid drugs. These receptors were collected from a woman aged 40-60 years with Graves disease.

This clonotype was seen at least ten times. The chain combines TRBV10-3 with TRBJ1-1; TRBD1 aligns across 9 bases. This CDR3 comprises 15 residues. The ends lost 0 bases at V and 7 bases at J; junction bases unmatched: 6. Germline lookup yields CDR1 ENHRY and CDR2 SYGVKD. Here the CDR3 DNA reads TGTGCCATCAGTGAGTCAGGACAGGGGCGGAGTGAAGCTTTCTTT. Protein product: CAISESGQGRSEAFF.

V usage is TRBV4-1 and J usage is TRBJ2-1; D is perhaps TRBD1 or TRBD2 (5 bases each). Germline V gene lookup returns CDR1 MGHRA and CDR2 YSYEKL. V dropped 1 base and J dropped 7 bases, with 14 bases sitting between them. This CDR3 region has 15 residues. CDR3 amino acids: CASSQVSSWGNEQFF. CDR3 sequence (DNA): TGCGCCAGCAGCCAAGTTTCTTCTTGGGGGAATGAGCAGTTCTTC.

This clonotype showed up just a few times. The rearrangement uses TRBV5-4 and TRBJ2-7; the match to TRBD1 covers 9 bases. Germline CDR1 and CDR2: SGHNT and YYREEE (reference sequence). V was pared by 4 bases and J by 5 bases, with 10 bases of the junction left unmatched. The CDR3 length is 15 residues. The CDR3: CASSAADRGFDEQYF. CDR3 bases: TGTGCCAGCAGCGCAGCCGACAGGGGGTTCGACGAGCAGTACTTC.

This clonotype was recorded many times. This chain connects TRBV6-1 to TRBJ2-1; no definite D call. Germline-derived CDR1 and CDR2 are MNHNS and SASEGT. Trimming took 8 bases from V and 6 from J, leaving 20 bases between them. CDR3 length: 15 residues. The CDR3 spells CASGPRETAINEQFF. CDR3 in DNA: TGTGCCAGCGGTCCACGAGAAACTGCCATCAATGAGCAGTTCTTC.

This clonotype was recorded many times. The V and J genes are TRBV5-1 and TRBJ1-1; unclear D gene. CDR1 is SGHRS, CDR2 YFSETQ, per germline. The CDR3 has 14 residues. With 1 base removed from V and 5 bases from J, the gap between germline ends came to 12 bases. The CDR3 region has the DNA TGCGCCAGCAGCTTGACCCCGAGAGGGACTGAAGCTTTCTTT. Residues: CASSLTPRGTEAFF.

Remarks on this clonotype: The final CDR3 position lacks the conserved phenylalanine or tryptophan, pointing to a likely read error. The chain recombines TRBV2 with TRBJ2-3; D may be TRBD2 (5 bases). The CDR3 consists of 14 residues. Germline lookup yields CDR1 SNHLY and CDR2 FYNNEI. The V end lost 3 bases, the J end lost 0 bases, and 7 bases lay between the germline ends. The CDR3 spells CASSEDLSTDTQYL. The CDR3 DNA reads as TGTGCCAGCAGTGAGGACTTAAGCACAGATACGCAGTATCTT.

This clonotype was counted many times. CDR3 in amino acids: CSAQGQGVRTDTQYF. The DNA for the CDR3 is TGCAGTGCCCAGGGACAGGGGGTTCGCACAGATACGCAGTATTTT. The chain recombines TRBV20-1 with TRBJ2-3; 11 nucleotides match TRBD1. The CDR3 has 15 residues. Unmatched junction bases numbered 6, after V lost 6 bases and J lost 1 base. CDR1 and CDR2 (germline): DFQATT, SNEGSKA (reference sequence).

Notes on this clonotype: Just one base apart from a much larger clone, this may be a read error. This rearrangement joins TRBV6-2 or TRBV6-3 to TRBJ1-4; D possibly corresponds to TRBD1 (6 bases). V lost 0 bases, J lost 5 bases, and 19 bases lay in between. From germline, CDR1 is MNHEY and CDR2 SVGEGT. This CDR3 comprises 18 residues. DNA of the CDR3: TGTGCCAGCAGTTACTCGCGGGGATCTTGGGGGCTAAATGAAAAACTGTTTTTT. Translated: CASSYSRGSWGLNEKLFF.

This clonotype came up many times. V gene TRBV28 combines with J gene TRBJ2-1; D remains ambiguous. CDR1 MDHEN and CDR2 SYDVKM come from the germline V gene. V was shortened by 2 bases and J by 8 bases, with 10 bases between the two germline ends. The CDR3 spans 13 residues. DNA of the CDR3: TGTGCCAGCAGTTTAGGGGTTATCGATGAGCAGTTCTTC. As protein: CASSLGVIDEQFF.

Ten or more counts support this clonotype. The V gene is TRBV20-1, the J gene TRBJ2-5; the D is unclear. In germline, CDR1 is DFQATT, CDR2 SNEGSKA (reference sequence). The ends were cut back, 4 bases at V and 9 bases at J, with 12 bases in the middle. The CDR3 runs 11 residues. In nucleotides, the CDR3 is TGCAGTGCTACAACCCTTACTTCCCAGTACTTC. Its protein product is CSATTLTSQYF.

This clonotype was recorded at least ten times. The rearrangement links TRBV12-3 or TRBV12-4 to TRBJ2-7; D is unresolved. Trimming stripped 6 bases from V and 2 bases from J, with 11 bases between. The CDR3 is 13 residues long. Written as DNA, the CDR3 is TGTGCCAGCAGCTACGGCCGTACCTACGAGCAGTACTTC. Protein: CASSYGRTYEQYF.

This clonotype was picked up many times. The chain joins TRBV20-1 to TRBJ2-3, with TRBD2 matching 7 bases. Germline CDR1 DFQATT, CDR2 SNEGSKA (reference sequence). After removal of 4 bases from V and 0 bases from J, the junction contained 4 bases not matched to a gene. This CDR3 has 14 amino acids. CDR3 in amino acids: CSAILADSTDTQYF. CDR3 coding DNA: TGCAGTGCTATCCTAGCGGACAGCACAGATACGCAGTATTTT.

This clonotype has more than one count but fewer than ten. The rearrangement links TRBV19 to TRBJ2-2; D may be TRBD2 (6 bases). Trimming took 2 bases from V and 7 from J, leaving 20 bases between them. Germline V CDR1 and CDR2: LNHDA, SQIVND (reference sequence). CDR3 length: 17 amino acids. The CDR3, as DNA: TGTGCCAGTAGTATATGGAGGGGAAGGCCCCAAGACGGGGAGCTGTTTTTT. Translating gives CASSIWRGRPQDGELFF.

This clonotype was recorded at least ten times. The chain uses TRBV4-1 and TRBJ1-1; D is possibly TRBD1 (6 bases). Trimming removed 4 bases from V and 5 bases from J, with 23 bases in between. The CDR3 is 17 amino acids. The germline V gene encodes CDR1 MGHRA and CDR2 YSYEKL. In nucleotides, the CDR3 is TGCGCCAGCAGCCTCAGGGGACACACGACCGAGAGGACTGAAGCTTTCTTT. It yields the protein CASSLRGHTTERTEAFF.

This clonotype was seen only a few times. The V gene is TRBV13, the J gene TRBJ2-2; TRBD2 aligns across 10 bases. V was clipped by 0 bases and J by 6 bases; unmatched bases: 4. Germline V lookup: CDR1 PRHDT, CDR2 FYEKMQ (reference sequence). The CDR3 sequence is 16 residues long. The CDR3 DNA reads TGTGCCAGCAGCTTAGGAGGGGGACTAGCGTCCGGGGAGCTGTTTTTT. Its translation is CASSLGGGLASGELFF.

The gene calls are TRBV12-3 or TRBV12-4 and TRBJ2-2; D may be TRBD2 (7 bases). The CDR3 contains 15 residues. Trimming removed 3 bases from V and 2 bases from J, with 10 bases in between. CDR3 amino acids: CASSFRGGNTGELFF. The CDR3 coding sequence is TGTGCCAGCAGTTTTAGGGGGGGTAACACCGGGGAGCTGTTTTTT.

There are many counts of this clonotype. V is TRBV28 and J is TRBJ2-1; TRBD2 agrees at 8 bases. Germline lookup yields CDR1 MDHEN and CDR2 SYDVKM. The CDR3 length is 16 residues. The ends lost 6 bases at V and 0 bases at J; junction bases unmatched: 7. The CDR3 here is CASSSGGPSSYNEQFF. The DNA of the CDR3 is TGTGCCAGCAGCTCGGGGGGGCCGAGCTCCTACAATGAGCAGTTCTTC.

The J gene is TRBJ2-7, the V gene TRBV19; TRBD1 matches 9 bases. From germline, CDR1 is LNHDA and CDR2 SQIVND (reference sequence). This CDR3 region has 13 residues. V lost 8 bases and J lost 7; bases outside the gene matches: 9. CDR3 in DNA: TGTGCCAGTTCCGACAGGGGGGGGCTGGAGCAGTACTTC. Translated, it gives CASSDRGGLEQYF.

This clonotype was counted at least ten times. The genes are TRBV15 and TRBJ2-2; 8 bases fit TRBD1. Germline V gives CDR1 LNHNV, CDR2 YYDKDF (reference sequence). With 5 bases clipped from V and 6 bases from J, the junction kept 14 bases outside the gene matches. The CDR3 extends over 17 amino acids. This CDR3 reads CATSAQRDRRVAGELFF. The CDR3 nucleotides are TGTGCCACCAGCGCCCAACGGGACAGGAGGGTCGCCGGGGAGCTGTTTTTT.

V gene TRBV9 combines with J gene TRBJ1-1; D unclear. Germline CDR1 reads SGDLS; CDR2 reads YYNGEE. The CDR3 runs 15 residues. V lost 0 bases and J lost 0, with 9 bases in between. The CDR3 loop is CASSVGEAMNTEAFF. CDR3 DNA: TGTGCCAGCAGCGTAGGTGAAGCCATGAACACTGAAGCTTTCTTT.

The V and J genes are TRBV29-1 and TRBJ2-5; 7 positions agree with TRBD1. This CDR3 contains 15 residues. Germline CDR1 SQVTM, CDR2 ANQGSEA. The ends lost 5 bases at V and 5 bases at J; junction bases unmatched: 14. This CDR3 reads CSVNHNRGVGETQYF. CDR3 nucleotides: TGCAGCGTTAATCATAACAGGGGAGTGGGCGAGACCCAGTACTTC.

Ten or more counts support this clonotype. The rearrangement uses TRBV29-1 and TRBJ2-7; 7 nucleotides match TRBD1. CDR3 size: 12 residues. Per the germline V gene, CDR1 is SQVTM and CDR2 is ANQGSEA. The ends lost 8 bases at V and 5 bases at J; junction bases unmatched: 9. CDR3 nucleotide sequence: TGCAGCATCCGACAGGGTGTAGACGAGCAGTACTTC. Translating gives CSIRQGVDEQYF.

The CDR3 DNA reads as TGTGCCAGCAGCTTACCGGGGCAGGGTCCGGGGGAGACCCAGTACTTC. Translation: CASSLPGQGPGETQYF. The rearrangement links TRBV7-9 to TRBJ2-5; D is tentatively TRBD1 or TRBD2 (5 bases each). The V gene lost 2 bases and the J gene lost 5 bases, with 18 bases spanning the gap. Germline assignment: CDR1 SEHNR and CDR2 FQNEAQ (reference sequence). The CDR3 loop spans 16 amino acids.

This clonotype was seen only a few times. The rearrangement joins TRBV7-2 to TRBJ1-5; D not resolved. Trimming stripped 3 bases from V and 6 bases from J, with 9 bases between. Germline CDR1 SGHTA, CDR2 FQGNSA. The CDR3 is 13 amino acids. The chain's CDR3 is CASSLSIGQPQHF. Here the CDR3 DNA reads TGTGCCAGCAGCTTGAGCATAGGTCAGCCCCAGCATTTT.